The 27 T cell receptor beta chains below all came from one sample that was sequenced in a study of early stage breast cancer tumors (dated by TCRdb to 2016 to 2017). To prepare the library, the immunoSEQ multiplex PCR assay was applied. Not all clones reach the TCRdb copy of this immuneACCESS table, which keeps in-frame sequences only. Checked studies attribute under half of the gap to unresolved V genes and leave the rest unexplained. The sample has some 28,000 clones on record, around 50% of them singletons. 8.5% of the sample is held by the ten biggest clonotypes. The material sequenced was breast tumor tissue. These TCRs come from a person aged 50 to 59 with breast cancer.

This clone has more than one count but fewer than ten. The chain combines TRBV6-6 with TRBJ2-7; 7 nucleotides align to TRBD1. The CDR3 has 14 amino acids. Unmatched junction bases numbered 6, after V lost 3 bases and J lost 4 bases. The V gene's germline CDR1 is MNHNY and CDR2 SVGAGI (reference sequence). For the CDR3, the DNA is TGTGCCAGCAGTTATAACAGGGGCGAATACGAGCAGTACTTC. Residues: CASSYNRGEYEQYF.

V gene TRBV10-3 combines with J gene TRBJ2-3; TRBD2 matches at 10 bases. The CDR3 runs to 17 residues. Germline lookup yields CDR1 ENHRY and CDR2 SYGVKD. The V and J ends lost 4 bases and 0 bases, in that order; junction bases with no gene match: 7. DNA of the CDR3: TGTGCCATCAGTGCCAAAAGGACTAGCGGTAGCACAGATACGCAGTATTTT. As protein: CAISAKRTSGSTDTQYF.

This clone was seen a handful of times. V is TRBV7-8 and J is TRBJ1-1; the D is unclear. Germline V CDR1 and CDR2: SGHVS, FQNEAQ. CDR3 length: 14 residues. Deletions cut 5 bases from V and 1 base from J, with 11 bases between. The CDR3 loop reads CASSLPGANTEAFF. The CDR3 nucleotides read TGTGCCAGCAGCCTGCCGGGAGCGAACACTGAAGCTTTCTTT.

The genes are TRBV7-2 and TRBJ2-1; maybe TRBD2 (6 bases). The CDR3 loop spans 14 amino acids. The germline V and J ends were trimmed by 5 bases and 6 bases, with 14 bases remaining between them. Germline loops: CDR1 SGHTA, CDR2 FQGNSA. Here the CDR3 DNA reads TGTGCCAGCAGCCCGACCGGAGGGTTCAATGAGCAGTTCTTC. This codes for CASSPTGGFNEQFF.

This chain uses TRBV7-2 with TRBJ1-1; unclear D gene. Per the germline V gene, CDR1 is SGHTA and CDR2 is FQGNSA. The V end was cut by 3 bases, the J end by 1 base, with 6 bases between. The CDR3 contains 13 residues. The CDR3 sequence: CASSFGSNTEAFF. CDR3 bases: TGTGCCAGCAGCTTTGGGTCGAACACTGAAGCTTTCTTT.

In its sample, this clone was seen a few times. The gene calls are TRBV2 and TRBJ1-5; TRBD1 agrees at 7 bases. The V gene end was trimmed by 8 bases and the J gene end by 1 base; junction bases not matched to a gene: 5. CDR1 is SNHLY and CDR2 is FYNNEI in the germline V gene. The CDR3 is 14 amino acids. The CDR3 reads CASRQGGSNQPQHF. In DNA, the CDR3 is TGTGCCAGCCGACAGGGAGGGAGCAATCAGCCCCAGCATTTT.

This clone showed up just a few times. The chain couples TRBV5-1 to TRBJ1-4; D uncertain. The germline V gene has CDR1 SGHRS and CDR2 YFSETQ. The V end lost 0 bases, the J end lost 7 bases, and 19 bases lay between the germline ends. The CDR3 totals 17 residues. CDR3 bases: TGCGCCAGCAGCTTGGCCGAAGGAGTTCGGGTAGCTGAAAAACTGTTTTTT. Its protein is CASSLAEGVRVAEKLFF.

The chain combines TRBV5-1 with TRBJ2-2; the D gene is possibly TRBD2 (5 bases). CDR1 is SGHRS, CDR2 YFSETQ, per germline. The V and J ends lost 4 bases and 4 bases respectively, with 11 bases between them. The CDR3 loop spans 14 amino acids. The DNA for the CDR3 is TGCGCCAGCAGCCCCCGGGCGGGCACCGGGGAGCTGTTTTTT. Its protein product is CASSPRAGTGELFF.

CDR3 in amino acids: CASRPTGLTDTQYF. The CDR3 bases are TGTGCCAGTAGACCAACAGGGTTGACAGATACGCAGTATTTT. This rearrangement joins TRBV19 to TRBJ2-3; perhaps TRBD1 as D (6 bases). This CDR3 has 14 amino acids. V lost 6 bases and J lost 3, with 13 bases in between. Per germline, CDR1 LNHDA and CDR2 SQIVND (reference sequence).

This clone appeared a few times. This chain joins TRBV5-1 and TRBJ2-3; 9 bases are a match to TRBD2. Germline V gene lookup returns CDR1 SGHRS and CDR2 YFSETQ. The J segment lost 6 bases and the V segment lost 4 bases, leaving 12 bases of the junction unmatched. The CDR3 spans 16 residues. CDR3 DNA: TGCGCCAGCAGCCAAGCGGGAGGATTGGTTTTGGATACGCAGTATTTT. Protein product: CASSQAGGLVLDTQYF.

The CDR3 spells CASSRGGEQFF. The DNA of the CDR3 is TGTGCCAGCAGCCGAGGCGGTGAGCAGTTCTTC. The J gene is TRBJ2-1, the V gene TRBV11-2; D ambiguous. This CDR3 spans 11 amino acids. Germline lookup yields CDR1 SGHAT and CDR2 FQNNGV. Trimming left V 5 bases short and J 9 bases short, with 8 bases between. Together with reference TRBV11-2 and TRBJ2-1, the CDR3 gives the full variable domain: EAGVAQSPRYKIIEKRQSVAFWCNPISGHATLYWYQQILGQGPKLLIQFQNNGVVDDSQLPKDRFSAERLKGVDSTLKIQPAKLEDSAVYLCASSRGGEQFFGPGTRLTVL.

The rearrangement links TRBV9 to TRBJ2-1, with 16 nucleotides matching TRBD2. The CDR3 sequence is 16 residues long. Per germline, CDR1 SGDLS and CDR2 YYNGEE. V was clipped by 0 bases and J by 8 bases; unmatched bases: 2. CDR3: CASSVGGLAGGDEQFF. CDR3 DNA sequence: TGTGCCAGCAGCGTAGGGGGACTAGCGGGAGGGGATGAGCAGTTCTTC. The full variable domain, completed using reference TRBV9 and TRBJ2-1, is DSGVTQTPKHLITATGQRVTLRCSPRSGDLSVYWYQQSLDQGLQFLIQYYNGEERAKGNILERFSAQQFPDLHSELNLSSLELGDSALYFCASSVGGLAGGDEQFFGPGTRLTVL.

This clone appeared once. The V and J genes are TRBV7-9 and TRBJ2-4; D unresolved. Germline-derived CDR1 and CDR2 are SEHNR and FQNEAQ (reference sequence). Trimming took 7 bases from V and 5 from J, leaving 12 bases between them. The CDR3 covers 13 residues. DNA for the CDR3: TGTGCCAGCACTCTGTCAGGAGAAAACATTCAGTACTTC. This sequence encodes CASTLSGENIQYF.

This sequence joins TRBV19 and TRBJ2-7; D is undetermined. The CDR3 spans 13 residues. V shed 6 bases and J shed 4 bases, with 13 bases lying between them. Germline V CDR1 and CDR2: LNHDA, SQIVND (reference sequence). For the CDR3, the DNA is TGTGCCAGTAGCCCCGGCGCAGGTTACGAGCAGTACTTC. Residues: CASSPGAGYEQYF.

This chain joins TRBV7-2 and TRBJ2-5; TRBD2 is a possible D gene (5 bases). This CDR3 spans 15 amino acids. Germline V gives CDR1 SGHTA, CDR2 FQGNSA. V dropped 5 bases and J dropped 3 bases, with 16 bases sitting between them. The CDR3 sequence: CASSRTRVGEETQYF. CDR3 nucleotides: TGTGCCAGCAGCCGTACGCGGGTTGGGGAAGAGACCCAGTACTTC.

This clone has just a few counts. The rearrangement uses TRBV19 and TRBJ1-5; D remains ambiguous. Germline V gene data show CDR1 as LNHDA and CDR2 as SQIVND (reference sequence). The V and J ends lost 1 base and 0 bases respectively, with 4 bases between them. There are 14 residues in the CDR3. In DNA, the CDR3 is TGTGCCAGTAGTATAGGGTCTAGCAATCAGCCCCAGCATTTT. Protein product: CASSIGSSNQPQHF.

The chain employs TRBV6-4 and TRBJ2-2; 12 nucleotides line up with TRBD2. With 5 bases clipped from V and 4 bases from J, the junction kept 5 bases outside the gene matches. CDR3 length equals 16 residues. CDR1 is MRHNA and CDR2 is SNTAGT in the germline V gene. This chain's CDR3 is CASSRLAGERTGELFF. CDR3 sequence (DNA): TGTGCCAGCAGTCGACTAGCGGGAGAACGCACCGGGGAGCTGTTTTTT.

This rearrangement joins TRBV5-1 to TRBJ1-2, with D possibly matching TRBD1 (5 bases). The CDR3 is made up of 15 amino acids. Germline CDR1 and CDR2: SGHRS and YFSETQ. The V end lost 0 bases, the J end lost 4 bases, and 13 bases lay between the germline ends. CDR3 in DNA: TGCGCCAGCAGCTTGGATGGAGGGGACTCCTATGGCTACACCTTC. Its protein product is CASSLDGGDSYGYTF.

The table lists this clone with a few counts. The V call is TRBV19, the J call TRBJ1-2; a possible D gene is TRBD1 (5 bases). The CDR3 loop spans 13 amino acids. The germline V and J ends were trimmed by 5 bases and 3 bases, with 10 bases remaining between them. CDR1 and CDR2 from the germline V gene are LNHDA and SQIVND (reference sequence). The CDR3 DNA reads TGTGCCAGTAGTGTCCAGGGCCACTATGGCTACACCTTC. Translation gives CASSVQGHYGYTF. Full variable domain (rest looked up from reference TRBV19 and TRBJ1-2): DGGITQSPKYLFRKEGQNVTLSCEQNLNHDAMYWYRQDPGQGLRLIYYSQIVNDFQKGDIAEGYSVSREKKESFPLTVTSAQKNPTAFYLCASSVQGHYGYTFGSGTRLTVV.

The chain carries TRBV9 and TRBJ2-2, with 13 bases aligning to TRBD2. Germline CDR1 and CDR2: SGDLS and YYNGEE. The CDR3 consists of 16 residues. V gave up 1 base and J gave up 10 bases; unmatched junction bases: 7. Written as DNA, the CDR3 is TGTGCCAGCAGCGTATCCTGGACTAGCGGGGGCGAGGAGCTGTTTTTT. It codes for CASSVSWTSGGEELFF.

This clone was observed a handful of times. CDR3 coding DNA: TGTGCCAGCAGGCGGAATGAGCAGTTCTTC. Translation gives CASRRNEQFF. The V call is TRBV6-4, the J call TRBJ2-1; D is ambiguous. Germline V gene lookup returns CDR1 MRHNA and CDR2 SNTAGT. The V and J ends lost 6 bases and 7 bases respectively, with 4 bases between them. This CDR3 is 10 amino acids long.

The genes are TRBV11-2 and TRBJ2-5, with D possibly being TRBD2 (6 bases). CDR3 length equals 16 residues. Trimming took 1 base from V and 5 from J, leaving 17 bases between them. CDR1 SGHAT and CDR2 FQNNGV come from the germline V gene. Here the CDR3 reads CASSLGFARREETQYF. CDR3 bases: TGTGCCAGCAGCTTAGGATTTGCCAGGAGGGAGGAGACCCAGTACTTC.

This clone was found a few times. The rearrangement joins TRBV2 to TRBJ1-3; D is undetermined. The CDR3 runs 18 residues. V was pared by 0 bases and J by 2 bases, with 17 bases between. Germline V lookup: CDR1 SNHLY, CDR2 FYNNEI. CDR3 protein: CASSEALPQAAAGNTIYF. In nucleotides, the CDR3 is TGTGCCAGCAGTGAAGCGCTTCCGCAGGCCGCCGCTGGAAACACCATATATTTT.

This clone has just a few counts. This chain connects TRBV9 to TRBJ1-2; D is unresolved. From germline, CDR1 is SGDLS and CDR2 YYNGEE. The CDR3 spans 15 residues. V was shortened by 0 bases and J by 4 bases, with 13 bases between the two germline ends. CDR3 nucleotide sequence: TGTGCCAGCAGCGTAGAAGTGGGCGGCGGCTATGGCTACACCTTC. Its translation: CASSVEVGGGYGYTF.

This chain connects TRBV6-4 to TRBJ2-2, with 11 bases that match TRBD1. Germline V CDR1 and CDR2: MRHNA, SNTAGT. V trimming: 5 bases; J trimming: 3 bases; junction bases outside the gene matches: 2. CDR3 length equals 15 residues. The CDR3 DNA follows: TGTGCCAGCAGTCCGGGACAGGGGGACACCGGGGAGCTGTTTTTT. Its protein product is CASSPGQGDTGELFF.

The chain uses TRBV19 and TRBJ1-5; possibly TRBD1 for D (6 bases). The ends were cut back, 5 bases at V and 5 bases at J, with 7 bases in the middle. The CDR3 covers 12 residues. Germline values: CDR1 LNHDA, CDR2 SQIVND (reference sequence). DNA of the CDR3: TGTGCCAGTAGTTACAGGGATCAGCCCCAGCATTTT. Encoded protein: CASSYRDQPQHF. Based on the CDR3 plus reference TRBV19 and TRBJ1-5, the full variable domain is DGGITQSPKYLFRKEGQNVTLSCEQNLNHDAMYWYRQDPGQGLRLIYYSQIVNDFQKGDIAEGYSVSREKKESFPLTVTSAQKNPTAFYLCASSYRDQPQHFGDGTRLSIL.

J is TRBJ1-3 and V is TRBV5-6; D remains ambiguous. The germline CDR1 and CDR2 sequences are SGHDT and YYEEEE. Trimming left V 4 bases short and J 2 bases short, with 16 bases between. The CDR3 has 16 residues. This chain's CDR3 is CASSTGLLGPGNTIYF. As DNA, the CDR3 is TGTGCCAGCAGCACCGGACTCCTGGGCCCTGGAAACACCATATATTTT. Filled out from reference TRBV5-6 and TRBJ1-3, the complete variable domain reads DAGVTQSPTHLIKTRGQQVTLRCSPKSGHDTVSWYQQALGQGPQFIFQYYEEEERQRGNFPDRFSGHQFPNYSSELNVNALLLGDSALYLCASSTGLLGPGNTIYFGEGSWLTVV.